The 21 T cell receptor beta chains listed next were all sequenced from one sample in a study of identical twins' blood T cells. TCRdb redid the calling of the 5' RACE reads with MiXCR, one entry per CDR3 protein. The data show a few hundred thousand distinct CDR3 sequences, with about 28% seen just once and approximately 6.6% held by the top ten. The source material was PBMCs. All receptors derive from a woman aged 18-55 years in good health.

This clonotype occurred a few times. The genes are TRBV5-4 and TRBJ1-5; D not resolved. Trimming cost V 0 bases and J 0 bases, with 16 bases left between them. CDR1 is SGHNT and CDR2 is YYREEE in the germline V gene (reference sequence). The CDR3 runs 18 residues. CDR3 sequence: CASSLVCRNTYSNQPQHF. In DNA, the CDR3 is TGTGCCAGCAGCTTGGTATGTCGGAACACCTATAGCAATCAGCCCCAGCATTTT.

The table lists this clonotype with many counts. The chain links TRBV29-1 to TRBJ1-1; tentative D call: TRBD1 (5 bases). V was trimmed by 4 bases and J by 5 bases, leaving 11 bases between them. The CDR3 extends over 12 amino acids. From germline, CDR1 is SQVTM and CDR2 ANQGSEA. The CDR3 bases are TGCAGCGTTGTCCGGGGCCTGACTGAAGCTTTCTTT. Its translation: CSVVRGLTEAFF.

The chain couples TRBV5-6 to TRBJ2-2; 7 bases fit TRBD2. This CDR3 has 15 amino acids. Unmatched junction bases numbered 7, after V lost 0 bases and J lost 8 bases. Germline V gene data show CDR1 as SGHDT and CDR2 as YYEEEE. CDR3 sequence (DNA): TGTGCCAGCAGCTTGGTTCCGCCGGGAGGTGGGGAGCTGTTTTTT. Amino acid sequence: CASSLVPPGGGELFF.

This rearrangement joins TRBV20-1 to TRBJ1-1, with a tentative D call TRBD1 (6 bases). Trimming removed 1 base at V and 0 bases at J, with 15 bases between. Germline CDR1 is DFQATT and CDR2 is SNEGSKA (reference sequence). The CDR3 has 16 residues. CDR3 DNA: TGCAGTGCTAGAGGGGGACACAAGCCCATGAACACTGAAGCTTTCTTT. Protein sequence: CSARGGHKPMNTEAFF.

This chain connects TRBV6-5 to TRBJ1-6; 9 bases agree with TRBD1. Germline V gene sequence: CDR1 MNHEY, CDR2 SVGAGI. V shed 6 bases, J shed 7 bases, and the junction held 10 bases outside the gene matches. CDR3 length equals 16 residues. Here the CDR3 reads CASSRKPGQGNSPLHF. The CDR3 DNA sequence: TGTGCCAGCAGCCGCAAACCGGGACAGGGCAATTCACCCCTCCACTTT.

This chain uses TRBV9 with TRBJ2-1; 10 nucleotides agree with TRBD2. Germline trimming cut 2 bases from V and 4 bases from J; bases unmatched to any gene: 9. This CDR3 has 17 amino acids. Germline V gene data show CDR1 as SGDLS and CDR2 as YYNGEE. The CDR3 DNA sequence: TGTGCCAGCAGCGTCTTAGTAGCGGGAGGATCTTACAATGAGCAGTTCTTC. Translated: CASSVLVAGGSYNEQFF. Combining the CDR3 with reference TRBV9 and TRBJ2-1 gives the whole variable domain DSGVTQTPKHLITATGQRVTLRCSPRSGDLSVYWYQQSLDQGLQFLIQYYNGEERAKGNILERFSAQQFPDLHSELNLSSLELGDSALYFCASSVLVAGGSYNEQFFGPGTRLTVL.

The chain recombines TRBV7-2 with TRBJ1-3, with D perhaps matching TRBD1 (5 bases). Trimming took 1 base from V and 1 from J, leaving 14 bases between them. The CDR3 runs to 17 residues. Germline V gives CDR1 SGHTA, CDR2 FQGNSA. The CDR3 sequence: CASSLVGLAGSGNTIYF. In DNA form, the CDR3 reads TGTGCCAGCAGCTTAGTTGGATTAGCAGGGTCTGGAAACACCATATATTTT. Combining the CDR3 with reference TRBV7-2 and TRBJ1-3 gives the whole variable domain GAGVSQSPSNKVTEKGKDVELRCDPISGHTALYWYRQSLGQGLEFLIYFQGNSAPDKSGLPSDRFSAERTGGSVSTLTIQRTQQEDSAVYLCASSLVGLAGSGNTIYFGEGSWLTVV.

This clonotype showed up just a few times. The chain links TRBV20-1 to TRBJ2-3, with 9 bases identical to TRBD2. In germline, CDR1 is DFQATT, CDR2 SNEGSKA (reference sequence). V gave up 4 bases and J gave up 0 bases; unmatched junction bases: 8. CDR3 length equals 16 residues. The DNA of the CDR3 is TGCAGTGCTATCATACCGGGACTAGCAAGCACAGATACGCAGTATTTT. This gives the protein CSAIIPGLASTDTQYF.

As regards this clonotype: The junction departs from germline at one end; a sequencing error may be responsible. The rearrangement joins TRBV29-1 to TRBJ2-1; D uncertain. Germline values: CDR1 SQVTM, CDR2 ANQGSEA. The CDR3 has 10 residues. The CDR3 loop is CSVTDNEQLF. DNA for the CDR3: TGCAGCGTTACTGACAATGAGCAGCTCTTC.

The sample holds a few counts of this clonotype. The rearrangement joins TRBV20-1 to TRBJ2-2; D possibly matches TRBD1 or TRBD2 (5 bases each). The CDR3 is 14 amino acids. Germline assignment: CDR1 DFQATT and CDR2 SNEGSKA (reference sequence). V lost 3 bases, J lost 2 bases, and 10 bases lay in between. The CDR3 DNA reads as TGCAGTGCTAGTCGGGGCTATAACACCGGGGAGCTGTTTTTT. This gives the protein CSASRGYNTGELFF.

This sequence joins TRBV6-2 or TRBV6-3 and TRBJ2-2; D remains ambiguous. V shed 5 bases and J shed 3 bases, with 7 bases lying between them. This CDR3 has 13 residues. From germline, CDR1 is MNHEY and CDR2 SVGEGT. This CDR3 is CASSVSHTGELFF. The CDR3 nucleotides read TGTGCCAGCAGTGTAAGCCACACCGGGGAGCTGTTTTTT.

The chain couples TRBV13 to TRBJ1-2; D unclear. Trimming took off 5 bases at V and 8 bases at J, with 18 bases between the two ends. Germline-derived CDR1 and CDR2 are PRHDT and FYEKMQ (reference sequence). This CDR3 has 14 residues. CDR3 amino acids: CASSVVRGRYGYTF. The DNA of the CDR3 is TGTGCCAGCAGCGTTGTACGAGGGCGATACGGCTACACCTTC.

The genes are TRBV29-1 and TRBJ2-2; D is undetermined. This CDR3 spans 14 amino acids. The germline gives CDR1 SQVTM, CDR2 ANQGSEA. The V end lost 3 bases, the J end lost 4 bases, and 12 bases lay between the germline ends. The CDR3 nucleotides read TGCAGCGTTGACTTGCGGTCGGGCACCGGGGAGCTGTTTTTT. It specifies CSVDLRSGTGELFF.

This clonotype was seen at least ten times. V gene TRBV11-2 combines with J gene TRBJ2-5; D is ambiguous. There are 12 residues in the CDR3. Trimming removed 4 bases at V and 5 bases at J, with 8 bases between. CDR1 SGHAT and CDR2 FQNNGV come from the germline V gene. CDR3 loop: CASSSSRETQYF. DNA of the CDR3: TGTGCCAGCAGCTCCAGCCGGGAGACCCAGTACTTC.

This clonotype occurred a few times. The rearrangement links TRBV19 to TRBJ1-3; 9 nucleotides agree with TRBD1. This CDR3 comprises 15 residues. Germline V gene data show CDR1 as LNHDA and CDR2 as SQIVND (reference sequence). The trim removed 5 bases at V and 2 bases at J, leaving 4 bases unmatched. For the CDR3, the DNA is TGTGCCAGTAGTGTACAGGGGGCCGCTGGAAACACCATATATTTT. Translation gives CASSVQGAAGNTIYF.

This clonotype was detected ten times or more. The rearrangement links TRBV29-1 to TRBJ1-2; D call uncertain. The CDR3 covers 12 residues. Trimming pared 4 bases from V and 8 bases from J, leaving 14 bases between. Germline CDR1 is SQVTM and CDR2 is ANQGSEA. The CDR3 loop is CSVVDGNRGYTF. The DNA of the CDR3 is TGCAGCGTTGTTGATGGGAATCGGGGCTACACCTTC.

This chain uses TRBV5-1 with TRBJ2-7; no clear D. CDR1 SGHRS and CDR2 YFSETQ come from the germline V gene. The CDR3 sequence is 13 residues long. Trimming removed 2 bases from V and 2 bases from J, with 8 bases in between. CDR3 sequence (DNA): TGCGCCAGCAGCTTATCAGCCACCTACGAGCAGTACTTC. Amino acids: CASSLSATYEQYF.

The rearrangement uses TRBV6-2 or TRBV6-3 and TRBJ1-1; tentatively, D is TRBD1 (6 bases). Trimming stripped 2 bases from V and 8 bases from J, with 18 bases between. CDR1 MNHEY and CDR2 SVGEGT come from the germline V gene. This CDR3 is 15 amino acids long. CDR3 DNA: TGTGCCAGCAGTTACCTCGCGGACGTAGGGACAGAAGCTTTCTTT. This translates into CASSYLADVGTEAFF.

This clonotype has more than one count but fewer than ten. The chain recombines TRBV10-3 with TRBJ2-7; TRBD1 agrees at 7 bases. The CDR3 runs to 14 residues. Germline loops: CDR1 ENHRY, CDR2 SYGVKD. The trim removed 7 bases at V and 4 bases at J, leaving 10 bases unmatched. The CDR3 nucleotides are TGTGCCATCAAAACAGGGGTCATTGGGTACGAGCAGTACTTC. Translating gives CAIKTGVIGYEQYF.

This clonotype was seen a few times. V usage is TRBV7-9 and J usage is TRBJ2-3; 7 bases fit TRBD1. V gave up 2 bases and J gave up 9 bases; unmatched junction bases: 5. The V gene's germline CDR1 is SEHNR and CDR2 FQNEAQ (reference sequence). The CDR3 is 13 residues long. The CDR3 coding sequence is TGTGCCAGCAGCTTAACCGAGGGGGCCACGCAGTATTTT. Protein: CASSLTEGATQYF.

This clonotype was picked up a small number of times. The gene calls are TRBV12-3 or TRBV12-4 and TRBJ2-3; 8 bases match TRBD1. The CDR3 sequence is 16 residues long. V dropped 6 bases and J dropped 3; count of bases not matched to a gene: 11. The CDR3 reads CASRPLDREVTDTQYF. The CDR3 DNA is TGTGCCAGCAGACCCTTGGACAGGGAAGTGACAGATACGCAGTATTTT.